The 15 T cell receptor beta chains below were found in one sample sequenced in a study of T-cell reconstitution after alpha-beta-depleted transplantation in children. During its preparation, the TCRbeta library received unique molecular identifiers. TCRdb itself ran the PCR reads through MiXCR, one entry per CDR3 protein. The sample records around 190,000 distinct CDR3 sequences, 6.6% being singletons. This specimen was PBMCs, taken before TCRalphabeta/CD19-depleted stem cell transplant. These receptors came from a boy younger than 10 with acute lymphoblastic leukemia, due to receive a stem cell transplant.

The V and J genes are TRBV4-3 and TRBJ1-2; D unclear. Trimming pared 0 bases from V and 4 bases from J, leaving 9 bases between. CDR3 length: 14 amino acids. The germline V gene has CDR1 LGHNA and CDR2 YSLEER. The CDR3 protein is CASSQEADIYGYTF. As DNA, the CDR3 is TGCGCCAGCAGCCAAGAGGCGGATATCTATGGCTACACCTTC.

The sample holds many counts of this clonotype. This chain links TRBV20-1 with TRBJ2-2, with 12 positions matching TRBD2. Germline V gene data show CDR1 as DFQATT and CDR2 as SNEGSKA (reference sequence). This CDR3 region has 15 residues. The J segment lost 11 bases and the V segment lost 6 bases, leaving 13 bases of the junction unmatched. Here the CDR3 reads CSALGASGRASELFF. Written as DNA, the CDR3 is TGCAGTGCGCTGGGGGCTAGCGGGAGGGCGAGCGAGCTGTTTTTT.

This clonotype appeared many times. The chain joins TRBV7-9 to TRBJ2-5; 10 nucleotides align to TRBD2. The V gene's germline CDR1 is SEHNR and CDR2 FQNEAQ (reference sequence). After removal of 5 bases from V and 0 bases from J, the junction contained 6 bases not matched to a gene. There are 16 residues in the CDR3. The CDR3 coding sequence is TGTGCCAGCAGCCCGAGAGCGGGAGGGAACCAAGAGACCCAGTACTTC. Residues: CASSPRAGGNQETQYF.

This clonotype showed up many times. Written as DNA, the CDR3 is TGTGCCAGCAGTCAACCGACTAGCGGGAGTTTCACAGATACGCAGTATTTT. This codes for CASSQPTSGSFTDTQYF. The chain joins TRBV28 to TRBJ2-3; 12 positions match TRBD2. Germline CDR1 reads MDHEN; CDR2 reads SYDVKM. The CDR3 is 17 amino acids. Trimming at V came to 5 bases and at J to 2 bases, leaving 8 bases not matched to a gene.

The sample holds many counts of this clonotype. The V call is TRBV18, the J call TRBJ2-1; D assignment may be TRBD1 or TRBD2 (5 bases each). Trimming shortened V by 2 bases and J by 9 bases, and 17 bases separated the two germline ends. This CDR3 region has 15 residues. The germline V gene has CDR1 KGHSH and CDR2 LQKENI. The CDR3 region is CASSPTGTRGAEQFF. CDR3 DNA: TGTGCCAGCTCACCAACCGGGACCCGAGGGGCTGAGCAGTTCTTC.

Ten or more counts support this clonotype. The genes are TRBV7-8 and TRBJ2-7; a weak D match, TRBD1 (5 bases). The V gene lost 5 bases and the J gene lost 2 bases, with 10 bases spanning the gap. The length of the CDR3 is 13 residues. CDR1 SGHVS and CDR2 FQNEAQ come from the germline V gene. CDR3: CASSRGSPYEQYF. The DNA for the CDR3 is TGTGCCAGCAGCAGGGGCTCTCCCTACGAGCAGTACTTC.

This clonotype has only a few counts. J is TRBJ1-6 and V is TRBV3-1; D ambiguous. CDR3 length: 17 residues. Trimming shortened V by 0 bases and J by 0 bases, and 9 bases separated the two germline ends. Germline loops: CDR1 LGHDT, CDR2 YNNKEL (reference sequence). The CDR3 DNA sequence: TGTGCCAGCAGCCAAGATGGAAAGGGCTCCTATAATTCACCCCTCCACTTT. This codes for CASSQDGKGSYNSPLHF.

This clonotype was found a few times. V is TRBV6-1 and J is TRBJ1-1, with TRBD1 as a possible D gene (5 bases). The CDR3 has 15 residues. Germline V gene sequence: CDR1 MNHNS, CDR2 SASEGT. Trimming shortened V by 6 bases and J by 0 bases, and 14 bases separated the two germline ends. CDR3 residues: CASSTYRGVNTEAFF. DNA of the CDR3: TGTGCCAGCAGCACTTACCGGGGGGTGAACACTGAAGCTTTCTTT.

The genes are TRBV5-1 and TRBJ1-1; 7 bases map to TRBD1. J was trimmed by 1 base and V by 4 bases; bases with no gene match: 4. This CDR3 region has 14 residues. Germline V CDR1 and CDR2: SGHRS, YFSETQ. Written as DNA, the CDR3 is TGCGCCAGCAGCCCCTGGACAGGGAACACTGAAGCTTTCTTT. Encoded protein: CASSPWTGNTEAFF. The complete variable domain, with remaining parts taken from reference TRBV5-1 and TRBJ1-1, reads KAGVTQTPRYLIKTRGQQVTLSCSPISGHRSVSWYQQTPGQGLQFLFEYFSETQRNKGNFPGRFSGRQFSNSRSEMNVSTLELGDSALYLCASSPWTGNTEAFFGQGTRLTVV.

A note on this clonotype: This may stem from a read error, because a much larger clone lies one nucleotide away. The CDR3 does not close with the conserved phenylalanine or tryptophan, likely indicating a read error. The chain joins TRBV29-1 to TRBJ2-3; D gene unclear. With 6 bases removed from V and 2 bases from J, the gap between germline ends came to 6 bases. The CDR3 sequence is 11 residues long. In germline, CDR1 is SQVTM, CDR2 ANQGSEA. Here the CDR3 reads CSVETTDTQYY. The DNA of the CDR3 is TGCAGCGTGGAGACCACAGATACGCAGTATTAT.

This clonotype was observed at least ten times. V and J are TRBV5-1 and TRBJ2-7; no clear D gene. Trimming took off 0 bases at V and 0 bases at J, with 10 bases between the two ends. The germline V gene has CDR1 SGHRS and CDR2 YFSETQ. The CDR3 consists of 15 residues. CDR3 DNA sequence: TGCGCCAGCAGCTTGGGATCATCCCTCTCCTACGAGCAGTACTTC. Its translation: CASSLGSSLSYEQYF.

This clonotype was seen many times. The chain employs TRBV7-9 and TRBJ1-1; D call uncertain. The CDR3 loop spans 12 amino acids. The V gene lost 1 base and the J gene lost 10 bases, with 10 bases spanning the gap. Germline CDR1 SEHNR, CDR2 FQNEAQ (reference sequence). CDR3 region: CASSLDTRRAFF. DNA for the CDR3: TGTGCCAGCAGCTTAGACACCCGGAGAGCTTTCTTT.

This clonotype was detected ten times or more. This rearrangement joins TRBV20-1 to TRBJ1-1; D is uncertain. Germline V lookup: CDR1 DFQATT, CDR2 SNEGSKA (reference sequence). The CDR3 loop spans 11 amino acids. The V end lost 2 bases, the J end lost 6 bases, and 7 bases lay between the germline ends. CDR3 DNA sequence: TGCAGTGCTAGAACATCGGCTGAAGCTTTCTTT. This translates into CSARTSAEAFF.

This clonotype was counted ten times or more. This chain links TRBV7-9 with TRBJ2-1, with a weak D call TRBD1 (6 bases). The V end was cut by 11 bases, the J end by 10 bases, with 18 bases between. The CDR3 is 12 residues long. Germline V lookup: CDR1 SEHNR, CDR2 FQNEAQ (reference sequence). The CDR3 loop is CAGTQGTDEQFF. The CDR3 DNA reads as TGTGCCGGAACACAGGGAACTGACGAGCAGTTCTTC.

This clonotype was detected a few times. This chain connects TRBV3-1 to TRBJ1-2; 8 nucleotides align to TRBD1. This CDR3 is built from 14 residues. V lost 7 bases, J lost 2 bases, and 6 bases stayed unmatched. Germline assignment: CDR1 LGHDT and CDR2 YNNKEL (reference sequence). CDR3 sequence reads: CASTQGAGNYGYTF. The CDR3, as DNA: TGTGCCAGCACCCAGGGGGCAGGGAACTATGGCTACACCTTC.